Following are 18 T cell receptor beta chains from one sample sequenced in a study of OX40 agonist ivuxolimab in advanced cancers. Produced via immunoSEQ multiplex PCR; TCRdb's table is partial and in-frame only. The data show about 40,000 clones, around 84% seen once. Sequencing was performed on CD4+ or CD8+ T cells sorted from blood, taken in a trial of the OX40 agonist ivuxolimab. Receptors originate from an adult with an advanced solid tumor such as melanoma, head and neck, liver or kidney cancer.

This sequence joins TRBV7-9 and TRBJ1-5, with D possibly being TRBD1 (5 bases). CDR1 and CDR2 (germline): SEHNR, FQNEAQ (reference sequence). There are 16 residues in the CDR3. V was shortened by 0 bases and J by 8 bases, with 17 bases between the two germline ends. Written as DNA, the CDR3 is TGTGCCAGCAGCTTAGCGTCCATATTCCCGGGGGAGCCCCAGCATTTT. Its protein is CASSLASIFPGEPQHF.

CDR3 region: CASSEAGRSGYGYTF. The CDR3, as DNA: TGTGCCAGCAGTGAAGCTGGGAGGTCGGGCTATGGCTACACCTTC. This sequence joins TRBV2 and TRBJ1-2; the D is unclear. The V and J ends lost 0 bases and 4 bases respectively, with 12 bases between them. CDR1 is SNHLY and CDR2 is FYNNEI in the germline V gene. The CDR3 has 15 amino acids.

The V call is TRBV19, the J call TRBJ2-7; 8 positions match TRBD2. Germline loops: CDR1 LNHDA, CDR2 SQIVND (reference sequence). The CDR3 runs to 15 residues. The J segment lost 0 bases and the V segment lost 5 bases, leaving 6 bases of the junction unmatched. The CDR3 sequence is CASSAKSGSSYEQYF. The DNA of the CDR3 is TGTGCCAGTAGTGCCAAAAGCGGGAGCTCCTACGAGCAGTACTTC.

This chain connects TRBV27 to TRBJ2-3; tentative D call: TRBD2 (5 bases). There are 12 residues in the CDR3. Trimming removed 2 bases at V and 5 bases at J, with 5 bases between. CDR1 and CDR2 (germline): MNHEY, SMNVEV (reference sequence). CDR3 residues: CASSLAGDTQYF. CDR3 in DNA: TGTGCCAGCAGTTTAGCGGGAGATACGCAGTATTTT.

This sequence joins TRBV2 and TRBJ2-5; D gene ambiguous. The CDR3 has 13 amino acids. V was shortened by 5 bases and J by 5 bases, with 12 bases between the two germline ends. The germline CDR1 and CDR2 sequences are SNHLY and FYNNEI. Here the CDR3 DNA reads TGTGCCAGCAGTCCTTCCCCGGGTGAGACCCAGTACTTC. Its translation is CASSPSPGETQYF.

The CDR3 DNA sequence: TGCGCCAGCAGTGAGTCTAGGCGTCGACGGGGCTACACCTTC. This translates into CASSESRRRRGYTF. V and J are TRBV10-2 and TRBJ1-2; unclear D gene. Germline V lookup: CDR1 WSHSY, CDR2 SAAADI. Trimming left V 0 bases short and J 8 bases short, with 13 bases between. CDR3 length: 14 amino acids.

The chain carries TRBV29-1 and TRBJ2-7; maybe TRBD2 (6 bases). The CDR3 is 14 amino acids. Trimming took off 6 bases at V and 4 bases at J, with 19 bases between the two ends. CDR1 is SQVTM and CDR2 is ANQGSEA in the germline V gene. The CDR3 sequence is CSVEGWGTRYEQYF. CDR3 DNA sequence: TGCAGCGTGGAGGGCTGGGGGACCCGATACGAGCAGTACTTC.

This sequence joins TRBV5-1 and TRBJ1-4; the match to TRBD1 covers 12 bases. V was pared by 4 bases and J by 7 bases, with 14 bases of the junction left unmatched. Germline V lookup: CDR1 SGHRS, CDR2 YFSETQ. This CDR3 has 18 residues. CDR3 sequence reads: CASSSLPGTGGEGEKLFF. CDR3 DNA sequence: TGCGCCAGCAGCAGCTTACCCGGGACAGGGGGCGAAGGTGAAAAACTGTTTTTT.

CDR3 sequence reads: CASSATGTGSGELFF. As DNA, the CDR3 is TGCGCCAGCAGCGCCACCGGGACAGGGTCCGGGGAGCTGTTTTTT. J is TRBJ2-2 and V is TRBV5-1; 9 bases match TRBD1. V dropped 4 bases and J dropped 6; count of bases not matched to a gene: 7. Germline-derived CDR1 and CDR2 are SGHRS and YFSETQ. The CDR3 contains 15 residues.

In nucleotides, the CDR3 is TGCGCCAGCAGCACCCGACAGGGGTCCACAGATACGCAGTATTTT. It yields the protein CASSTRQGSTDTQYF. V usage is TRBV5-1 and J usage is TRBJ2-3; 8 bases are a match to TRBD1. J gave up 2 bases and V 4 bases, and 6 bases lay outside the gene matches. The CDR3 length is 15 residues. Germline V gene data show CDR1 as SGHRS and CDR2 as YFSETQ.

This CDR3 is CSAWTSDYEQYF. The CDR3 DNA sequence: TGCAGCGCTTGGACTAGCGACTACGAGCAGTACTTC. This sequence joins TRBV29-1 and TRBJ2-7; 9 bases match TRBD2. J gave up 3 bases and V 7 bases, and 4 bases lay outside the gene matches. The CDR3 length is 12 residues. CDR1 and CDR2 from the germline V gene are SQVTM and ANQGSEA.

The rearrangement uses TRBV25-1 and TRBJ2-2; no firm D call. V was pared by 11 bases and J by 7 bases, with 14 bases between. CDR1 and CDR2 (germline): MGHDK, SYGVNS. This CDR3 spans 12 amino acids. The CDR3 reads CAVQLGVGELFF. The CDR3 DNA sequence: TGTGCCGTGCAACTGGGCGTCGGGGAGCTGTTTTTT.

The V gene is TRBV30, the J gene TRBJ2-1, with D hard to call. Germline V gene sequence: CDR1 GTSNPN, CDR2 SVGIG (reference sequence). Trimming took 2 bases from V and 4 from J, leaving 9 bases between them. The CDR3 runs to 13 residues. CDR3 amino acids: CAWSWGSYNEQFF. The CDR3 DNA reads TGTGCCTGGAGTTGGGGTTCATACAATGAGCAGTTCTTC.

This sequence joins TRBV13 and TRBJ2-5; TRBD2 is a possible D gene (6 bases). V was shortened by 5 bases and J by 5 bases, with 12 bases between the two germline ends. The CDR3 covers 13 residues. Per germline, CDR1 PRHDT and CDR2 FYEKMQ (reference sequence). CDR3 nucleotides: TGTGCCAGCAGCGTCACTGGGGGGGAGACCCAGTACTTC. This translates into CASSVTGGETQYF.

V is TRBV19 and J is TRBJ2-7; 9 bases map to TRBD1. The CDR3 spans 15 residues. The germline V gene encodes CDR1 LNHDA and CDR2 SQIVND (reference sequence). The J segment lost 3 bases and the V segment lost 5 bases, leaving 8 bases of the junction unmatched. The CDR3 is CASSSGQGWVYEQYF. The CDR3 DNA follows: TGTGCCAGTAGTTCCGGACAGGGGTGGGTCTACGAGCAGTACTTC. The variable domain in full, with the rest retrieved from reference TRBV19 and TRBJ2-7, is DGGITQSPKYLFRKEGQNVTLSCEQNLNHDAMYWYRQDPGQGLRLIYYSQIVNDFQKGDIAEGYSVSREKKESFPLTVTSAQKNPTAFYLCASSSGQGWVYEQYFGPGTRLTVT.

For the CDR3, the DNA is TGTGCCAGCAGCTTGGTCAGTCCCTACGAGCAGTACTTC. Translating it yields CASSLVSPYEQYF. The V and J genes are TRBV5-5 and TRBJ2-7; the D is unclear. The CDR3 contains 13 residues. V lost 0 bases to trimming and J lost 2 bases, with 6 bases between them. Germline CDR1 SGHKS, CDR2 YYEKEE (reference sequence).

The chain combines TRBV13 with TRBJ2-7, with a weak D call TRBD2 (7 bases). V was clipped by 7 bases and J by 0 bases, with 10 bases between them. This CDR3 spans 13 amino acids. Germline CDR1 is PRHDT and CDR2 is FYEKMQ (reference sequence). The DNA for the CDR3 is TGTGCCAGCAAGGGGGGGGACTCCTACGAGCAGTACTTC. Translation gives CASKGGDSYEQYF.

The DNA for the CDR3 is TGTGCCAGCAGTAAAACTAGCGGGGGGGGTTACGAGCAGTACTTC. Protein product: CASSKTSGGGYEQYF. V and J are TRBV27 and TRBJ2-5; 13 bases align to TRBD2. The J call could be wrong; TRBJ2-7 is a better fit for the DNA end. The CDR3 sequence is 15 residues long. Per the germline V gene, CDR1 is MNHEY and CDR2 is SMNVEV (reference sequence).